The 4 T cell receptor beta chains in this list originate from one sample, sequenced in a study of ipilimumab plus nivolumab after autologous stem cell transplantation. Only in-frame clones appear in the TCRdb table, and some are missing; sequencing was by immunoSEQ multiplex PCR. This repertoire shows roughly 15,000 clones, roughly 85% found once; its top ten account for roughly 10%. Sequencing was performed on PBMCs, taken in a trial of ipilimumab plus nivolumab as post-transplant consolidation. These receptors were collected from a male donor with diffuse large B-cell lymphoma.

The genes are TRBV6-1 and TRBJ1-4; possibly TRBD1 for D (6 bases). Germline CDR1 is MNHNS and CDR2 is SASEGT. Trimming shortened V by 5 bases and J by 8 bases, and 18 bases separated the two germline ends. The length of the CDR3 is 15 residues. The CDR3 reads CASSPPGVGGEKLFF. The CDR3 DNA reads TGTGCCAGCAGTCCCCCAGGGGTTGGAGGAGAAAAACTGTTTTTT.

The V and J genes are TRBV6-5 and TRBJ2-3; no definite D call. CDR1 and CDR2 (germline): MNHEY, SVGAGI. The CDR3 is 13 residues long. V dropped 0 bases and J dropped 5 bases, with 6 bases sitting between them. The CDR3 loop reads CASSYSKRDTQYF. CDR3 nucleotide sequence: TGTGCCAGCAGTTACTCTAAGCGAGATACGCAGTATTTT.

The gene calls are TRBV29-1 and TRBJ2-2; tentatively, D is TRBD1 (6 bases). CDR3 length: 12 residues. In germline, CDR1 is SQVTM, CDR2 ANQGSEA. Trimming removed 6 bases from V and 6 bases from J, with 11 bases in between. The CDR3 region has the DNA TGCAGCGTGCAGGGGTACGCCGGGGAGCTGTTTTTT. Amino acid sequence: CSVQGYAGELFF.

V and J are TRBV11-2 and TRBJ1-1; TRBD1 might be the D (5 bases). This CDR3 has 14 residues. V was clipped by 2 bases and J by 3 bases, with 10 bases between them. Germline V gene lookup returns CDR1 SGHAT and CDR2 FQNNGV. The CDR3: CASSLISGDTEAFF. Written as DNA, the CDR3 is TGTGCCAGCAGCTTAATCTCGGGGGACACTGAAGCTTTCTTT.